The rows below give T cell receptor beta chains drawn from one sample of a study of shared clonotypes between healthy human individuals. The table came from immunoSEQ multiplex PCR; TCRdb's copy has only in-frame clones and leaves some out. The sample shows roughly 200,000 clones, around 63% of them seen only once. The specimen sequenced was memory CD4+ T cells sorted from blood. These receptors originate from a young man in good health. CDR3s include the opening cysteine and the closing phenylalanine or tryptophan. D genes are given only for firm matches. A row's size may be missing; if present it is once, few, many or a size class.

clone size	D gene	V gene	J gene	CDR3 protein	CDR3 DNA
once	.	TRBV7-2	TRBJ2-3	CASSHGQSRDTQYF	TGTGCCAGCAGCCATGGACAGTCTAGGGATACGCAGTATTTT
.	.	TRBV27	TRBJ2-1	CASSRDAPTYNEQFF	TGTGCCAGCAGCCGGGACGCCCCTACTTACAATGAGCAGTTCTTC
once	.	TRBV6-1	TRBJ1-5	CASTHLSNQPQHF	TGTGCCAGCACTCACCTTAGCAATCAGCCCCAGCATTTT
.	TRBD2	TRBV18	TRBJ2-1	CASSPLASGSYNEQFF	TGTGCCAGCTCACCACTTGCTAGCGGGAGCTACAATGAGCAGTTCTTC
.	TRBD1	TRBV28	TRBJ2-3	CASLETGSTDTQYF	TGTGCCAGCTTGGAGACAGGGAGCACAGATACGCAGTATTTT
.	.	TRBV29-1	TRBJ2-6	CSVLPGAGANVLTF	TGCAGCGTTCTCCCGGGGGCTGGGGCCAACGTCCTGACTTTC
.	TRBD2	TRBV5-6	TRBJ2-3	CASSPGTSGRRFGNTQYF	TGTGCCAGCAGCCCTGGTACTAGCGGGAGACGGTTCGGAAATACGCAGTATTTT
few	.	TRBV5-4	TRBJ1-2	CASSVDRNYGYTF	TGTGCCAGCAGCGTAGACAGGAACTATGGCTACACCTTC
once	.	TRBV10-3	TRBJ2-2	CAISGVATGELFF	TGTGCCATCAGTGGGGTTGCCACCGGGGAGCTGTTTTTT
.	TRBD1	TRBV28	TRBJ2-7	CASSTSTGYAYEQYF	TGTGCCAGCAGCACATCGACAGGGTATGCCTACGAGCAGTACTTC
.	TRBD2	TRBV7-2	TRBJ2-3	CASSLKGGLAGTDTQYF	TGTGCCAGCAGCTTAAAGGGGGGGCTAGCGGGAACAGATACGCAGTATTTT
.	TRBD1	TRBV4-3	TRBJ2-5	CASSQDWTGSETQYF	TGCGCCAGCAGCCAAGATTGGACAGGGTCAGAGACCCAGTACTTC
.	TRBD2	TRBV7-8	TRBJ2-3	CASRKGSSGKWDTQYF	TGTGCCAGCAGAAAGGGGTCTAGCGGGAAATGGGATACGCAGTATTTT
many	TRBD1	TRBV28	TRBJ1-2	CASSPVGRGLGYGYTF	TGTGCCAGCAGTCCCGTTGGCAGGGGGCTTGGCTATGGCTACACCTTC
.	.	TRBV10-2	TRBJ1-1	CASSGGGTEAFF	TGCGCCAGCAGTGGAGGGGGAACTGAAGCTTTCTTT
.	TRBD1	TRBV18	TRBJ2-1	CASSPALRTGHNEQFF	TGTGCCAGCTCACCTGCACTCCGGACAGGGCACAATGAGCAGTTCTTC
.	.	TRBV7-8	TRBJ2-7	CASSLALGWDDEQYF	TGTGCCAGCAGCTTAGCGCTGGGGTGGGACGACGAGCAGTACTTC
.	TRBD1	TRBV18	TRBJ2-7	CASSPGQASYEQYF	TGTGCCAGCTCACCGGGACAGGCCTCCTACGAGCAGTACTTC
.	.	TRBV7-6	TRBJ2-2	CASSRTSGTGELFF	TGTGCCAGCAGCCGGACCTCTGGTACCGGGGAGCTGTTTTTT
few	TRBD1	TRBV19	TRBJ2-2	CASTGTGGYDGELFF	TGTGCCAGTACGGGGACAGGGGGTTATGACGGGGAGCTGTTTTTT
.	TRBD1	TRBV5-5	TRBJ2-7	CASSASPQGIYEQYF	TGTGCCAGCAGCGCCTCCCCACAGGGGATCTACGAGCAGTACTTC
.	TRBD2	TRBV5-4	TRBJ2-1	CASSLEGTRWYNEQFF	TGTGCCAGCAGCTTGGAAGGGACTAGGTGGTACAATGAGCAGTTCTTC
few	.	TRBV19	TRBJ1-2	CASSILAGRYGYTF	TGTGCCAGTAGTATTCTTGCGGGACGGTATGGCTACACCTTC
.	.	TRBV6-1	TRBJ1-2	CASSEDGPGFYGYTF	TGTGCCAGCAGTGAAGATGGTCCGGGTTTCTATGGCTACACCTTC
.	.	TRBV5-1	TRBJ2-1	CASSSTAGIRYNEQFF	TGCGCCAGCAGCTCGACTGCCGGGATCCGCTACAATGAGCAGTTCTTC
many	.	TRBV19	TRBJ1-1	CASSSGMATEAFF	TGTGCCAGTAGTAGCGGCATGGCCACTGAAGCTTTCTTT
.	.	TRBV2	TRBJ1-2	CASSASAGRDYGYTF	TGTGCCAGCAGCGCCTCCGCCGGACGAGACTATGGCTACACCTTC
.	.	TRBV20-1	TRBJ2-1	CSKIRRNEQFF	TGCAGTAAAATACGACGCAATGAGCAGTTCTTC
.	TRBD2	TRBV6-5	TRBJ2-7	CASSLGLAGYEQYF	TGTGCCAGCAGTTTGGGACTAGCGGGTTACGAGCAGTACTTC
few	TRBD1	TRBV7-8	TRBJ1-1	CASSLSQGVRTEAFF	TGTGCCAGCAGCTTATCCCAGGGGGTGCGCACTGAAGCTTTCTTT
few	.	TRBV7-2	TRBJ2-5	CASSHPGGLQETQYF	TGTGCCAGCAGCCATCCCGGAGGTCTCCAAGAGACCCAGTACTTC
many	TRBD1	TRBV2	TRBJ2-7	CASLNRGQMGEQYF	TGTGCCAGTTTAAACAGGGGGCAGATGGGCGAGCAGTACTTC
.	.	TRBV6-1	TRBJ1-1	CASSLSRGTEAFF	TGTGCCAGCAGCCTCTCTCGGGGCACTGAAGCTTTCTTT
.	.	TRBV7-9	TRBJ1-3	CASSLGQGLTTIYF	TGTGCCAGCAGCTTAGGGCAGGGTTTGACCACCATATATTTT
.	.	TRBV7-9	TRBJ2-3	CASSPQLGGTDTQYF	TGTGCCAGCAGCCCACAGTTAGGGGGGACAGATACGCAGTATTTT
few	.	TRBV28	TRBJ2-4	CASSSEGINIQYF	TGTGCCAGCAGTTCCGAGGGGATAAACATTCAGTACTTC
.	.	TRBV29-1	TRBJ2-1	CSVEGQAVNEQFF	TGCAGCGTTGAAGGTCAGGCCGTCAATGAGCAGTTCTTC
.	.	TRBV20-1	TRBJ1-1	CSAAGDTEAFF	TGCAGTGCGGCAGGGGACACTGAAGCTTTCTTT
.	.	TRBV9	TRBJ2-2	CASSSRANTGELFF	TGTGCCAGCAGCTCTAGGGCGAACACCGGGGAGCTGTTTTTT
.	.	TRBV18	TRBJ2-2	CASSPSSETRGGELFF	TGTGCCAGCTCACCATCGAGCGAAACCCGGGGCGGGGAGCTGTTTTTT
.	.	TRBV5-4	TRBJ2-7	CASRSHSTYEQYF	TGTGCCAGCCGGTCCCACAGCACCTACGAGCAGTACTTC